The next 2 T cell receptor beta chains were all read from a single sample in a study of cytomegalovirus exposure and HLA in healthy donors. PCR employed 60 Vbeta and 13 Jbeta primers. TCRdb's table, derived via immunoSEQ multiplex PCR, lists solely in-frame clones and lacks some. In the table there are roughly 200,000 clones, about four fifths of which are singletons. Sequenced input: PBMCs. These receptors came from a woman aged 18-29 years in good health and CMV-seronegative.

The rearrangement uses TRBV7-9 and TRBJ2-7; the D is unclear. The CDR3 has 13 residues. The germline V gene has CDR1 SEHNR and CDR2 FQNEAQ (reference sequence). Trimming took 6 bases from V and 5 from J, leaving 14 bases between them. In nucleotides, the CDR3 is TGTGCCAGCAGTTCATATCTGACAAACGAGCAGTACTTC. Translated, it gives CASSSYLTNEQYF.

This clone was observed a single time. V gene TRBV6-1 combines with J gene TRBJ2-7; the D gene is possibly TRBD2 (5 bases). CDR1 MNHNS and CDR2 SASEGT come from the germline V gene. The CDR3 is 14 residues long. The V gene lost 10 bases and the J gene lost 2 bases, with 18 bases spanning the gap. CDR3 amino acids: CAITGGSLAYEQYV. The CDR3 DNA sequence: TGTGCCATTACCGGAGGTTCGCTTGCCTACGAGCAGTACGTC.